The 8 T cell receptor beta chains below were found in one sample sequenced in a study of T cell responses to AZD1222 COVID-19 vaccine. Sequenced by immunoSEQ multiplex PCR; TCRdb stores in-frame clones only, minus some. The sample contains fewer than 150,000 clones, about 93% of which appear only once. The sample here was peripheral blood, taken on day 0 of AZD1222 vaccination. All receptors derive from an adult in good health.

The chain has TRBV2 and TRBJ2-7, with D perhaps matching TRBD1 (6 bases). Trimming removed 0 bases from V and 4 bases from J, with 19 bases in between. This CDR3 is built from 17 residues. Looked up from germline, CDR1 is SNHLY and CDR2 is FYNNEI. CDR3 sequence reads: CASSEAWETGTKYEQYF. As DNA, the CDR3 is TGTGCCAGCAGTGAAGCTTGGGAAACCGGGACAAAATACGAGCAGTACTTC.

This clone appeared a few times. The rearrangement links TRBV6-5 to TRBJ2-3; D possibly corresponds to TRBD2 (5 bases). This CDR3 region has 15 residues. Germline CDR1 reads MNHEY; CDR2 reads SVGAGI. Trimming pared 0 bases from V and 3 bases from J, leaving 10 bases between. CDR3 loop: CASSYSPRGTDTQYF. Written as DNA, the CDR3 is TGTGCCAGCAGTTACTCGCCCCGGGGAACAGATACGCAGTATTTT.

V and J are TRBV4-2 and TRBJ1-2, with D perhaps matching TRBD1 (5 bases). CDR3 length: 13 amino acids. Deletions cut 1 base from V and 8 bases from J, with 11 bases between. The germline V gene has CDR1 LGHNA and CDR2 YNFKEQ. The CDR3: CASSQGWGGGYTF. CDR3 DNA: TGTGCCAGCAGCCAAGGTTGGGGGGGAGGCTACACCTTC.

The chain is built from TRBV5-1 and TRBJ1-6; 10 positions agree with TRBD1. V was clipped by 4 bases and J by 7 bases; unmatched bases: 2. CDR1 is SGHRS, CDR2 YFSETQ, per germline. This CDR3 has 14 residues. The CDR3: CASSLDRGNSPLHF. The CDR3 DNA reads TGCGCCAGCAGCCTGGACAGGGGGAATTCACCCCTCCACTTT.

This rearrangement joins TRBV5-1 to TRBJ2-6; no definite D call. V lost 6 bases and J lost 3, with 10 bases in between. Germline V lookup: CDR1 SGHRS, CDR2 YFSETQ. This CDR3 comprises 14 residues. The DNA for the CDR3 is TGCGCCAGCACCCTCGGGTTTGGGGCCAACGTCCTGACTTTC. This translates into CASTLGFGANVLTF.

The chain is built from TRBV19 and TRBJ2-7; no clear D. The CDR3 is 11 residues long. The V gene's germline CDR1 is LNHDA and CDR2 SQIVND (reference sequence). V lost 10 bases, J lost 4 bases, and 11 bases lay in between. The CDR3 spells CAIVGNYEQYF. The CDR3 nucleotides are TGTGCCATAGTGGGGAATTACGAGCAGTACTTC.

The J gene is TRBJ2-7, the V gene TRBV3-1 (or the pseudogene TRBV3-2); D is undetermined. The CDR3 spans 13 residues. Germline-derived CDR1 and CDR2 are LGHDT and YNNKEL (reference sequence). Between the trimmed V and J ends, which lost 0 bases and 1 base, there was a span of 4 bases. The CDR3 sequence: CASSQEGSYEQYF. CDR3 DNA sequence: TGTGCCAGCAGCCAAGAGGGGTCCTACGAGCAGTACTTC.

This chain links TRBV30 with TRBJ2-7; 8 nucleotides line up with TRBD1. This CDR3 region has 13 residues. V shed 8 bases and J 7 bases; nucleotides not matched to a gene: 13. Germline V lookup: CDR1 GTSNPN, CDR2 SVGIG (reference sequence). CDR3 residues: CARGTGPLREQYF. The CDR3 bases are TGTGCCCGCGGGACAGGACCTTTAAGAGAGCAGTACTTC.